The 22 T cell receptor beta chains below all came from one sample that was sequenced in a study of cytomegalovirus exposure and HLA in healthy donors (TCRdb year 2017). Libraries were built with the immunoSEQ multiplex PCR assay. The multiplex PCR relied on a mix of 60 forward primers for TCR Vbeta segments and 13 reverse primers for TCR Jbeta segments. The source is immuneACCESS, and TCRdb retained only in-frame sequences with V and J called. Part of the clones is not carried over; for the studies checked, unresolved V genes explain less than half of this, and the remainder is unexplained. The sample yields roughly 100,000 clones; around 77% were counted once. Approximately 4% of the sample belongs to the ten largest clones. Sequenced material: PBMCs. The receptors originated from a man aged 50-59 years in good health and CMV-seropositive.

The gene calls are TRBV30 and TRBJ2-2; D is undetermined. The CDR3 consists of 13 residues. Trimming shortened V by 5 bases and J by 2 bases, and 9 bases separated the two germline ends. CDR1 and CDR2 from the germline V gene are GTSNPN and SVGIG (reference sequence). CDR3 residues: CAWWATNTGELFF. The CDR3 coding sequence is TGTGCCTGGTGGGCCACCAACACCGGGGAGCTGTTTTTT. Looking up the rest from reference TRBV30 and TRBJ2-2 gives the full variable domain: SQTIHQWPATLVQPVGSPLSLECTVEGTSNPNLYWYRQAAGRGLQLLFYSVGIGQISSEVPQNLSASRPQDRQFILSSKKLLLSDSGFYLCAWWATNTGELFFGEGSRLTVL.

The chain recombines TRBV7-9 with TRBJ1-1; unclear D gene. This CDR3 is 15 amino acids long. Trimming pared 5 bases from V and 6 bases from J, leaving 19 bases between. Germline CDR1 is SEHNR and CDR2 is FQNEAQ (reference sequence). The CDR3 loop reads CASSKEEGNRPEAFF. In nucleotides, the CDR3 is TGTGCCAGCAGCAAGGAGGAAGGGAATCGACCTGAAGCTTTCTTT.

The rearrangement links TRBV10-3 to TRBJ1-4; TRBD1 agrees at 7 bases. Trimming took 4 bases from V and 5 from J; bases not matched to a gene: 1. Germline assignment: CDR1 ENHRY and CDR2 SYGVKD. This CDR3 is 13 amino acids long. The CDR3 nucleotides read TGTGCCATCAGTGGCAGGGGGAATGAAAAACTGTTTTTT. Translated: CAISGRGNEKLFF.

The V gene is TRBV19, the J gene TRBJ2-1, with 7 bases that match TRBD1. V gave up 6 bases and J gave up 15 bases; unmatched junction bases: 17. The germline V gene has CDR1 LNHDA and CDR2 SQIVND (reference sequence). CDR3 length equals 14 residues. CDR3 nucleotides: TGTGCCAGTAGCTACCACGGGCAGGGGGAAGGTTGGTTCTTC. Its protein product is CASSYHGQGEGWFF.

In its sample, this clone was seen once. The rearrangement joins TRBV28 to TRBJ2-1; D ambiguous. Trimming removed 2 bases from V and 9 bases from J, with 5 bases in between. The CDR3 is 11 residues long. CDR1 and CDR2 (germline): MDHEN, SYDVKM. The chain's CDR3 is CASSLQAEQFF. DNA for the CDR3: TGTGCCAGCAGTTTACAAGCTGAGCAGTTCTTC.

The chain carries TRBV5-1 and TRBJ2-1; 7 bases match TRBD1. This CDR3 spans 15 amino acids. Germline CDR1 and CDR2: SGHRS and YFSETQ. Losses at the gene ends were 3 bases for V and 4 bases for J; bases not matched to a gene: 7. The CDR3, as DNA: TGCGCCAGCAGCTCCCCCGGACAGGCATACAATGAGCAGTTCTTC. Protein sequence: CASSSPGQAYNEQFF.

J is TRBJ2-2 and V is TRBV28; 8 bases are a match to TRBD1. The germline CDR1 and CDR2 sequences are MDHEN and SYDVKM. This CDR3 is 16 amino acids long. V dropped 6 bases and J dropped 1; count of bases not matched to a gene: 7. The CDR3 spells CASSRAGTGNTGELFF. In DNA, the CDR3 is TGTGCCAGCAGCAGAGCCGGGACAGGGAACACCGGGGAGCTGTTTTTT.

The chain carries TRBV7-8 and TRBJ2-5, with 7 bases identical to TRBD2. CDR1 is SGHVS, CDR2 FQNEAQ, per germline. V lost 1 base to trimming and J lost 7 bases; unmatched junction nucleotides: 12. CDR3 length: 16 residues. This CDR3 reads CASSLDGRELSGTQYF. For the CDR3, the DNA is TGTGCCAGCAGCTTAGATGGGCGGGAGTTATCGGGGACCCAGTACTTC.

This chain joins TRBV4-3 and TRBJ2-2; no reliable D call. This CDR3 is 15 amino acids long. The ends were cut back, 4 bases at V and 7 bases at J, with 16 bases in the middle. The V gene's germline CDR1 is LGHNA and CDR2 YSLEER. This chain's CDR3 is CASSLSNGVGGELFF. CDR3 bases: TGCGCCAGCAGCCTCTCTAACGGTGTTGGCGGGGAGCTGTTTTTT.

The rearrangement uses TRBV10-3 and TRBJ2-7; TRBD2 agrees at 7 bases. Germline assignment: CDR1 ENHRY and CDR2 SYGVKD. This CDR3 contains 11 residues. CDR3 DNA: TGTGCGGGCGGGAGTAGAGGGGAGCAGTACTTC. It translates to CAGGSRGEQYF.

The chain couples TRBV19 to TRBJ2-3; TRBD2 might be the D (7 bases). This CDR3 region has 16 residues. CDR1 is LNHDA and CDR2 is SQIVND in the germline V gene (reference sequence). The V gene lost 3 bases and the J gene lost 6 bases, with 19 bases spanning the gap. The CDR3 DNA reads as TGTGCCAGTAGTATGCCCGGGGGGCGAGGCGTTGATACGCAGTATTTT. Amino acid sequence: CASSMPGGRGVDTQYF.

This clone turned up a few times. The CDR3 sequence: CASSSLDRAYEQYF. The CDR3 coding sequence is TGTGCCAGCAGTTCGTTGGACAGGGCCTACGAGCAGTACTTC. This chain joins TRBV6-5 and TRBJ2-7, with TRBD1 identical over 8 bases. The CDR3 is made up of 14 amino acids. Germline assignment: CDR1 MNHEY and CDR2 SVGAGI. J lost 2 bases, V lost 4 bases, and 4 bases had no gene match.

The V gene is TRBV9, the J gene TRBJ2-1; a possible D gene is TRBD2 (5 bases). Trimming cost V 3 bases and J 4 bases, with 14 bases left between them. The germline CDR1 and CDR2 sequences are SGDLS and YYNGEE. The CDR3 contains 15 residues. CDR3 coding DNA: TGTGCCAGCAGCGACGGTCTAGCCTTTTACAATGAGCAGTTCTTC. Translated, it gives CASSDGLAFYNEQFF. The full variable domain, rest sourced from reference TRBV9 and TRBJ2-1, is DSGVTQTPKHLITATGQRVTLRCSPRSGDLSVYWYQQSLDQGLQFLIQYYNGEERAKGNILERFSAQQFPDLHSELNLSSLELGDSALYFCASSDGLAFYNEQFFGPGTRLTVL.

This chain links TRBV2 with TRBJ2-7; 9 nucleotides match TRBD1. The J segment lost 4 bases and the V segment lost 3 bases, leaving 4 bases of the junction unmatched. The germline V gene encodes CDR1 SNHLY and CDR2 FYNNEI. The CDR3 loop spans 14 amino acids. DNA of the CDR3: TGTGCCAGCAGTGAGTTGGACAGGGGATACGAGCAGTACTTC. This translates into CASSELDRGYEQYF.

The CDR3 loop reads CASSPGQGNYEQYF. The DNA for the CDR3 is TGTGCCAGCAGTCCGGGACAGGGCAACTACGAGCAGTACTTC. This chain joins TRBV25-1 and TRBJ2-5, with 9 positions matching TRBD1. The DNA end is a closer match to TRBJ2-7, so the J assignment may be wrong. CDR3 length: 14 residues. Looked up from germline, CDR1 is MGHDK and CDR2 is SYGVNS.

This sequence joins TRBV10-1 and TRBJ2-4; TRBD1 matches 7 bases. Looked up from germline, CDR1 is WNHNN and CDR2 is SYGVQD (reference sequence). Trimming took 0 bases from V and 9 from J; bases not matched to a gene: 8. The CDR3 runs 15 residues. The DNA for the CDR3 is TGCGCCAGCAGTGAGTCCAAGGGGGCATTTGGCATTCAGTACTTC. Translation gives CASSESKGAFGIQYF.

The chain recombines TRBV7-6 with TRBJ2-5, with D possibly matching TRBD1 (5 bases). This CDR3 is 14 amino acids long. From germline, CDR1 is SGHVS and CDR2 FNYEAQ. V was pared by 5 bases and J by 5 bases, with 15 bases between. The CDR3 is CASSQSQYRETQYF. In DNA, the CDR3 is TGTGCCAGCAGCCAGTCACAGTACAGGGAGACCCAGTACTTC.

The genes are TRBV30 and TRBJ1-5, with 7 positions matching TRBD1. The germline gives CDR1 GTSNPN, CDR2 SVGIG (reference sequence). The CDR3 covers 13 residues. The V gene end was trimmed by 5 bases and the J gene end by 6 bases; junction bases not matched to a gene: 7. CDR3 protein: CAWANRGRQPQHF. CDR3 nucleotide sequence: TGTGCCTGGGCCAACAGGGGTCGTCAGCCCCAGCATTTT.

The chain links TRBV27 to TRBJ1-5; D uncertain. V gave up 6 bases and J gave up 7 bases, with 13 bases separating them. Germline assignment: CDR1 MNHEY and CDR2 SMNVEV (reference sequence). This CDR3 is built from 13 residues. This CDR3 reads CASSYARGQPQHF. Written as DNA, the CDR3 is TGTGCCAGCAGCTACGCCCGGGGACAGCCCCAGCATTTT.

The rearrangement joins TRBV9 to TRBJ2-5, with D perhaps TRBD1 (6 bases). Germline V gene data show CDR1 as SGDLS and CDR2 as YYNGEE. The CDR3 sequence is 14 residues long. Trimming took 1 base from V and 5 from J, leaving 12 bases between them. The CDR3 region is CASSVQGIGETQYF. The CDR3 bases are TGTGCCAGCAGCGTACAGGGGATAGGGGAGACCCAGTACTTC.

This clone appeared a single time. One end of the junction is discordant with germline, which a read error may explain. The chain is built from TRBV6-5 and TRBJ2-2, with D uncertain. Germline V CDR1 and CDR2: MNHEY, SVGAGI. CDR3 length: 13 amino acids. CDR3 sequence reads: CASSPANAGELFF. The CDR3 nucleotides read TGTGCCAGCAGTCCTGCGAACGCCGGGGAGCTGTTTTTT.

CDR3 loop: CASSSRRSYQETQYF. CDR3 bases: TGTGCCAGCAGCTCTCGGCGGAGCTACCAAGAGACCCAGTACTTC. The chain couples TRBV5-4 to TRBJ2-5; D is uncertain. V was trimmed by 3 bases and J by 0 bases, leaving 12 bases between them. CDR1 is SGHNT and CDR2 is YYREEE in the germline V gene (reference sequence). The CDR3 consists of 15 residues.